Following are 31 T cell receptor beta chains from one sample sequenced in a study of cytomegalovirus exposure and HLA in healthy donors. PCR primers comprised 60 Vbeta and 13 Jbeta primers. This table comes from immunoSEQ multiplex PCR, and its TCRdb copy is limited to in-frame clones, with some not included. The profile shows over 110,000 clones, 60% to 85% of them singletons. The material sequenced was PBMCs. Receptor source: a man between 18 and 35 years old in good health and CMV-seronegative.

The V and J genes are TRBV7-9 and TRBJ1-3, with 9 bases lining up with TRBD1. This CDR3 contains 16 residues. Per germline, CDR1 SEHNR and CDR2 FQNEAQ (reference sequence). Trimming cost V 5 bases and J 0 bases; bases outside gene matches: 5. CDR3: CASSPWTGVSGNTIYF. CDR3 nucleotides: TGTGCCAGCAGCCCCTGGACAGGGGTCTCTGGAAACACCATATATTTT.

This chain joins TRBV12-5 and TRBJ1-4, with D tentatively TRBD1 (5 bases). CDR1 and CDR2 from the germline V gene are LGHNT and FRNRAP. This CDR3 has 14 amino acids. The V end lost 6 bases, the J end lost 6 bases, and 14 bases lay between the germline ends. CDR3 protein: CASGREGWDEKLFF. DNA for the CDR3: TGTGCTAGTGGCCGGGAGGGGTGGGATGAAAAACTGTTTTTT.

The V call is TRBV4-1, the J call TRBJ1-2; 8 nucleotides align to TRBD1. Germline lookup yields CDR1 MGHRA and CDR2 YSYEKL. V trimming: 3 bases; J trimming: 2 bases; junction bases outside the gene matches: 8. The length of the CDR3 is 16 residues. The CDR3 DNA reads as TGCGCCAGCAGCCAGGATACAGGGGGATCGAACTATGGCTACACCTTC. Translated: CASSQDTGGSNYGYTF.

The rearrangement uses TRBV5-1 and TRBJ2-1; D is perhaps TRBD1 (5 bases). With 7 bases removed from V and 1 base from J, the gap between germline ends came to 18 bases. The germline gives CDR1 SGHRS, CDR2 YFSETQ. This CDR3 spans 16 amino acids. CDR3 amino acids: CASRVTVRDSYNEQFF. As DNA, the CDR3 is TGCGCCAGCCGGGTAACGGTCAGGGATTCCTACAATGAGCAGTTCTTC.

V usage is TRBV27 and J usage is TRBJ2-2; possible D gene TRBD2, 6 bases. This CDR3 region has 16 residues. Trimming cost V 3 bases and J 5 bases, with 16 bases left between them. In germline, CDR1 is MNHEY, CDR2 SMNVEV (reference sequence). CDR3 residues: CASSFRRGEGTGELFF. CDR3 DNA sequence: TGTGCCAGCAGTTTTAGGAGGGGAGAGGGGACCGGGGAGCTGTTTTTT.

This chain links TRBV7-6 with TRBJ2-5; the D gene is possibly TRBD1 (5 bases). The CDR3 spans 13 residues. In germline, CDR1 is SGHVS, CDR2 FNYEAQ. V was trimmed by 5 bases and J by 6 bases, leaving 13 bases between them. CDR3 sequence reads: CASSQGAAKTQYF. The CDR3 DNA follows: TGTGCCAGCAGCCAAGGGGCCGCGAAGACCCAGTACTTC.

V gene TRBV30 combines with J gene TRBJ2-7; maybe TRBD1 (6 bases). V was shortened by 3 bases and J by 5 bases, with 20 bases between the two germline ends. CDR1 GTSNPN and CDR2 SVGIG come from the germline V gene (reference sequence). The CDR3 runs to 15 residues. Here the CDR3 DNA reads TGTGCCTGGAGCGGCCAGGGGACGGCGGGTGACGAGCAGTACTTC. It translates to CAWSGQGTAGDEQYF.

The chain has TRBV7-2 and TRBJ1-6, with D possibly matching TRBD1 (6 bases). The CDR3 has 14 amino acids. The V gene lost 3 bases and the J gene lost 7 bases, with 10 bases spanning the gap. Germline V gives CDR1 SGHTA, CDR2 FQGNSA. The CDR3 protein is CASSFVGGNSPLHF. The CDR3 nucleotides are TGTGCCAGCAGCTTTGTAGGGGGAAATTCACCCCTCCACTTT. The full variable domain, rest sourced from reference TRBV7-2 and TRBJ1-6, is GAGVSQSPSNKVTEKGKDVELRCDPISGHTALYWYRQSLGQGLEFLIYFQGNSAPDKSGLPSDRFSAERTGGSVSTLTIQRTQQEDSAVYLCASSFVGGNSPLHFGNGTRLTVT.

The chain carries TRBV9 and TRBJ2-5; 7 positions agree with TRBD2. Trimming cost V 4 bases and J 5 bases; bases outside gene matches: 11. In germline, CDR1 is SGDLS, CDR2 YYNGEE. This CDR3 is built from 15 residues. This CDR3 reads CASSPSAGSSETQYF. The CDR3, as DNA: TGTGCCAGCAGCCCATCAGCGGGGTCCTCTGAGACCCAGTACTTC.

This clone was picked up a small number of times. The V and J genes are TRBV28 and TRBJ1-4, with a weak D call TRBD1 (5 bases). This CDR3 has 16 residues. Germline V CDR1 and CDR2: MDHEN, SYDVKM. The germline V and J ends were trimmed by 0 bases and 0 bases, with 8 bases remaining between them. CDR3 DNA: TGTGCCAGCAGTTTATGGGGGGGGGCAACTAATGAAAAACTGTTTTTT. Protein product: CASSLWGGATNEKLFF.

The chain combines TRBV7-9 with TRBJ1-1, with D tentatively TRBD1 (6 bases). The germline V gene encodes CDR1 SEHNR and CDR2 FQNEAQ (reference sequence). This CDR3 region has 15 residues. Trimming took off 2 bases at V and 0 bases at J, with 10 bases between the two ends. The CDR3 bases are TGTGCCAGCAGCTTAATACAGGGAATGAACACTGAAGCTTTCTTT. It is translated as CASSLIQGMNTEAFF. Variable domain in full (rest from reference TRBV7-9 and TRBJ1-1): DTGVSQNPRHKITKRGQNVTFRCDPISEHNRLYWYRQTLGQGPEFLTYFQNEAQLEKSRLLSDRFSAERPKGSFSTLEIQRTEQGDSAMYLCASSLIQGMNTEAFFGQGTRLTVV.

V gene TRBV10-3 combines with J gene TRBJ2-3; 13 nucleotides line up with TRBD2. Trimming cost V 11 bases and J 6 bases; bases outside gene matches: 8. From germline, CDR1 is ENHRY and CDR2 SYGVKD. This CDR3 contains 14 residues. CDR3 DNA sequence: TGTGCCTCGTCACTAGCGGGGGGGCCGGATACGCAGTATTTT. The encoded protein is CASSLAGGPDTQYF.

The V call is TRBV4-3, the J call TRBJ1-2; the D gene is possibly TRBD1 (5 bases). The CDR3 is made up of 15 amino acids. The V end lost 2 bases, the J end lost 1 base, and 11 bases lay between the germline ends. Germline assignment: CDR1 LGHNA and CDR2 YSLEER. CDR3 region: CASSQTGLDNYGYTF. The CDR3 DNA reads as TGCGCCAGCAGCCAAACGGGACTCGATAACTATGGCTACACCTTC.

The J gene is TRBJ1-1, the V gene TRBV5-6, with TRBD1 matching over 7 bases. The CDR3 consists of 15 residues. Germline CDR1 and CDR2: SGHDT and YYEEEE. The trim removed 4 bases at V and 3 bases at J, leaving 9 bases unmatched. CDR3 nucleotide sequence: TGTGCCAGCAGCACGTTGACAGGGAAATACACTGAAGCTTTCTTT. Translating gives CASSTLTGKYTEAFF.

The chain joins TRBV6-5 to TRBJ2-7, with D perhaps TRBD1 (6 bases). Trimming removed 4 bases at V and 2 bases at J, with 12 bases between. The CDR3 runs to 14 residues. Germline V gene lookup returns CDR1 MNHEY and CDR2 SVGAGI. CDR3 loop: CASSSGHVAYEQYF. CDR3 sequence (DNA): TGTGCCAGCAGTTCGGGACATGTTGCCTACGAGCAGTACTTC.

In this sample, this clone turned up a few times. The gene calls are TRBV10-3 and TRBJ2-5; D perhaps matches TRBD1 (5 bases). Germline V gene sequence: CDR1 ENHRY, CDR2 SYGVKD. The CDR3 totals 12 residues. The V end lost 7 bases, the J end lost 4 bases, and 10 bases lay between the germline ends. CDR3 bases: TGTGCCATCAAGTCCCAGGGAGAGACCCAGTACTTC. It yields the protein CAIKSQGETQYF.

The V call is TRBV19, the J call TRBJ1-5; 9 bases are shared with TRBD1. The J segment lost 7 bases and the V segment lost 9 bases, leaving 10 bases of the junction unmatched. This CDR3 contains 14 residues. The germline CDR1 and CDR2 sequences are LNHDA and SQIVND (reference sequence). CDR3 loop: CASLVQGAGQPQHF. The CDR3 DNA is TGTGCCAGCCTTGTACAGGGGGCCGGGCAGCCCCAGCATTTT.

This clone was counted once. The rearrangement links TRBV5-5 to TRBJ1-2; 9 nucleotides match TRBD1. After removal of 5 bases from V and 6 bases from J, the junction contained 8 bases not matched to a gene. This CDR3 has 14 amino acids. Germline-derived CDR1 and CDR2 are SGHKS and YYEKEE (reference sequence). The CDR3 nucleotides are TGTGCCAGCAGTTCGGACAGGGGAATCCATGGCTACACCTTC. It translates to CASSSDRGIHGYTF.

This clone was picked up one time. The chain carries TRBV19 and TRBJ2-2; D unclear. Per the germline V gene, CDR1 is LNHDA and CDR2 is SQIVND (reference sequence). The CDR3 contains 14 residues. Trimming cost V 5 bases and J 3 bases, with 10 bases left between them. The DNA for the CDR3 is TGTGCCAGTAGTTCCCCGGGTGACACCGGGGAGCTGTTTTTT. Protein: CASSSPGDTGELFF.

The rearrangement uses TRBV6-5 and TRBJ1-1, with a possible D match to TRBD1 (6 bases). Germline V gene lookup returns CDR1 MNHEY and CDR2 SVGAGI. This CDR3 has 16 amino acids. V was cut by 2 bases and J by 0 bases, with 13 bases left in between. The CDR3 DNA follows: TGTGCCAGCAGTTACGTGGCAGGGGCCTTGAACACTGAAGCTTTCTTT. Translating gives CASSYVAGALNTEAFF.

The genes are TRBV30 and TRBJ1-2; 7 bases are a match to TRBD1. This CDR3 is built from 14 residues. The V and J ends lost 0 bases and 7 bases, in that order; junction bases with no gene match: 8. Germline assignment: CDR1 GTSNPN and CDR2 SVGIG (reference sequence). The CDR3 bases are TGTGCCTGGAGTGTAAAGGGGGCGTTTTTTGGCTACACCTTC. Protein product: CAWSVKGAFFGYTF.

V gene TRBV2 combines with J gene TRBJ2-1, with 10 bases identical to TRBD2. In germline, CDR1 is SNHLY, CDR2 FYNNEI. The CDR3 extends over 15 amino acids. Germline trimming cut 3 bases from V and 4 bases from J; bases unmatched to any gene: 3. CDR3 residues: CASSDERGGYNEQFF. In DNA, the CDR3 is TGTGCCAGCAGTGATGAGCGGGGGGGATACAATGAGCAGTTCTTC.

The rearrangement joins TRBV7-3 to TRBJ2-1; perhaps TRBD2 as D (6 bases). Trimming pared 2 bases from V and 0 bases from J, leaving 11 bases between. The CDR3 has 16 residues. Germline CDR1 reads SGHTA; CDR2 reads FQGTGA. CDR3 sequence reads: CASSLFAGSSYNEQFF. As DNA, the CDR3 is TGTGCCAGCAGCTTATTCGCGGGGAGCTCCTACAATGAGCAGTTCTTC.

V usage is TRBV30 and J usage is TRBJ2-1; D unresolved. Trimming pared 1 base from V and 10 bases from J, leaving 8 bases between. Germline V gives CDR1 GTSNPN, CDR2 SVGIG (reference sequence). This CDR3 spans 11 amino acids. In DNA, the CDR3 is TGTGCCTGGAGTGGTGGCAGAGAGCAGTTCTTC. Protein sequence: CAWSGGREQFF.

The genes are TRBV5-5 and TRBJ2-5; 11 bases map to TRBD2. Germline V gene sequence: CDR1 SGHKS, CDR2 YYEKEE (reference sequence). V was clipped by 4 bases and J by 4 bases; unmatched bases: 6. The CDR3 length is 15 residues. The CDR3 reads CASSGLSGGGETQYF. CDR3 nucleotide sequence: TGTGCCAGCAGCGGACTTAGCGGGGGGGGAGAGACCCAGTACTTC.

The chain uses TRBV5-6 and TRBJ2-5, with D possibly being TRBD1 (6 bases). Germline loops: CDR1 SGHDT, CDR2 YYEEEE. Trimming removed 1 base from V and 5 bases from J, with 12 bases in between. The CDR3 extends over 14 amino acids. DNA for the CDR3: TGTGCCAGCAGCTTGAGGCAGGGGTTGGAGACCCAGTACTTC. Amino acid sequence: CASSLRQGLETQYF.

This chain joins TRBV7-9 and TRBJ1-5; TRBD1 matches 10 bases. The CDR3 is 18 residues long. V trimming: 5 bases; J trimming: 1 base; junction bases outside the gene matches: 11. The germline V gene has CDR1 SEHNR and CDR2 FQNEAQ (reference sequence). CDR3 DNA sequence: TGTGCCAGCAGCCCAAGTCCCGGGACAGGGGTCAGCAATCAGCCCCAGCATTTT. Amino acid sequence: CASSPSPGTGVSNQPQHF.

The chain employs TRBV5-1 and TRBJ2-2; 7 bases agree with TRBD1. The junction had 5 bases not matched to a gene; V was cut back by 2 bases and J by 1 base. This CDR3 comprises 16 residues. Germline-derived CDR1 and CDR2 are SGHRS and YFSETQ. The CDR3 protein is CASSFWDSLNTGELFF. As DNA, the CDR3 is TGCGCCAGCAGCTTCTGGGACAGCCTGAACACCGGGGAGCTGTTTTTT.

The CDR3 region is CASSLNRNTGELFF. In DNA form, the CDR3 reads TGTGCCAGCAGCTTAAATCGGAACACCGGGGAGCTGTTTTTT. The chain carries TRBV7-9 and TRBJ2-2; D uncertain. V shed 2 bases and J shed 1 base, with 5 bases lying between them. The germline V gene encodes CDR1 SEHNR and CDR2 FQNEAQ (reference sequence). This CDR3 contains 14 residues.

The V and J genes are TRBV7-9 and TRBJ1-4; TRBD1 might be the D (6 bases). CDR3 length: 15 residues. V was trimmed by 5 bases and J by 3 bases, leaving 13 bases between them. Germline V gene sequence: CDR1 SEHNR, CDR2 FQNEAQ (reference sequence). The CDR3 nucleotides read TGTGCCAGCAGCATTAACAGGGCTCCTAATGAAAAACTGTTTTTT. This codes for CASSINRAPNEKLFF.

This clone has just one count. The chain links TRBV12-5 to TRBJ2-7, with TRBD1 matching over 9 bases. Unmatched junction bases numbered 8, after V lost 1 base and J lost 4 bases. In germline, CDR1 is LGHNT, CDR2 FRNRAP. The CDR3 sequence is 16 residues long. CDR3 nucleotide sequence: TGTGCTAGTGGTTTGGGGGGTGGGACAGGGTTGTACGAGCAGTACTTC. As protein: CASGLGGGTGLYEQYF.